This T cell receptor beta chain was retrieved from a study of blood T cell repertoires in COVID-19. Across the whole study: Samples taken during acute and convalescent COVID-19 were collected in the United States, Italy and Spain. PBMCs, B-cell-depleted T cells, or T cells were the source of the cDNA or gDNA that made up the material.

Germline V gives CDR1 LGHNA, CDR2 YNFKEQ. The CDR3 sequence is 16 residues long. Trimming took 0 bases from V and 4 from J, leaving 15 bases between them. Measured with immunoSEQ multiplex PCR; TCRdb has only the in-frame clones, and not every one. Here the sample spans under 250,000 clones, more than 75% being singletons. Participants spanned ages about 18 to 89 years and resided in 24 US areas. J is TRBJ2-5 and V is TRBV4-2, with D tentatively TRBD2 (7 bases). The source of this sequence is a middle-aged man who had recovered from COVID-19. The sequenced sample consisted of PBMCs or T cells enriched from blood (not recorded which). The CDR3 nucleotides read TGTGCCAGCAGCCAAGAGGGGGCGGGAGTCCGAGAGACCCAGTACTTC. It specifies CASSQEGAGVRETQYF.